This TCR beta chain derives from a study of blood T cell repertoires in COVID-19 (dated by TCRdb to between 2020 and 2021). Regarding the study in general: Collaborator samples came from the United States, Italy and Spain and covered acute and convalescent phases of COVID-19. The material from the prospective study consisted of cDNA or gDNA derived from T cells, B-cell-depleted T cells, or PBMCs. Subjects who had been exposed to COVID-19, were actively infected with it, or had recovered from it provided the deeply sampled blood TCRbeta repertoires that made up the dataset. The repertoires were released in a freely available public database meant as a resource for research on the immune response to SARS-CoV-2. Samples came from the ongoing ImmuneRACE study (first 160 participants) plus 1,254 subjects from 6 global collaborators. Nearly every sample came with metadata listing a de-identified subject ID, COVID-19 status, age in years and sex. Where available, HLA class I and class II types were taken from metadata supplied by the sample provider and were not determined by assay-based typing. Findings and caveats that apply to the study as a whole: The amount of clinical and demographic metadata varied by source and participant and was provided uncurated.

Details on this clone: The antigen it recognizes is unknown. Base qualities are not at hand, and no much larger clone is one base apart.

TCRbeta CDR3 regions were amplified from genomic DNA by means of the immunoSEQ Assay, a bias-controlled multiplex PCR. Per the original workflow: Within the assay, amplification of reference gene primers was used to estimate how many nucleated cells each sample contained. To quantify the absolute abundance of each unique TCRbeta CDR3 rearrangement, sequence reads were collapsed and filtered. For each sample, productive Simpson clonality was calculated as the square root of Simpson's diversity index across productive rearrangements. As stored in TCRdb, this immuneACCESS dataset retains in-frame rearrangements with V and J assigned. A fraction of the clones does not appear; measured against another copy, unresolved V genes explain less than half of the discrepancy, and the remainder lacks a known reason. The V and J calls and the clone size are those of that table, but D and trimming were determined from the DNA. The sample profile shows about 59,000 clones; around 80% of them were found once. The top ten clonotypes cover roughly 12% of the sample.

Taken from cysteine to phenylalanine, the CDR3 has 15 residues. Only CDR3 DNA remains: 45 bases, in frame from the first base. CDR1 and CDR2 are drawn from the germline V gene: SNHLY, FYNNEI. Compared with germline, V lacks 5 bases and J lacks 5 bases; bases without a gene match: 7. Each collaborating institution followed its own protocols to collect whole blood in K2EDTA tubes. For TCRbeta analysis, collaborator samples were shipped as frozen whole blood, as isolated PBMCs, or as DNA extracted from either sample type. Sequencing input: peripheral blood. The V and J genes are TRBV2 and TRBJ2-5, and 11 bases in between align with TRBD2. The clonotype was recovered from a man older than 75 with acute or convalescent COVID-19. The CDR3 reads CASSPSVAGGETQYF. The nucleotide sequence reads TGTGCCAGCAGTCCTTCCGTAGCGGGAGGGGAGACCCAGTACTTC.